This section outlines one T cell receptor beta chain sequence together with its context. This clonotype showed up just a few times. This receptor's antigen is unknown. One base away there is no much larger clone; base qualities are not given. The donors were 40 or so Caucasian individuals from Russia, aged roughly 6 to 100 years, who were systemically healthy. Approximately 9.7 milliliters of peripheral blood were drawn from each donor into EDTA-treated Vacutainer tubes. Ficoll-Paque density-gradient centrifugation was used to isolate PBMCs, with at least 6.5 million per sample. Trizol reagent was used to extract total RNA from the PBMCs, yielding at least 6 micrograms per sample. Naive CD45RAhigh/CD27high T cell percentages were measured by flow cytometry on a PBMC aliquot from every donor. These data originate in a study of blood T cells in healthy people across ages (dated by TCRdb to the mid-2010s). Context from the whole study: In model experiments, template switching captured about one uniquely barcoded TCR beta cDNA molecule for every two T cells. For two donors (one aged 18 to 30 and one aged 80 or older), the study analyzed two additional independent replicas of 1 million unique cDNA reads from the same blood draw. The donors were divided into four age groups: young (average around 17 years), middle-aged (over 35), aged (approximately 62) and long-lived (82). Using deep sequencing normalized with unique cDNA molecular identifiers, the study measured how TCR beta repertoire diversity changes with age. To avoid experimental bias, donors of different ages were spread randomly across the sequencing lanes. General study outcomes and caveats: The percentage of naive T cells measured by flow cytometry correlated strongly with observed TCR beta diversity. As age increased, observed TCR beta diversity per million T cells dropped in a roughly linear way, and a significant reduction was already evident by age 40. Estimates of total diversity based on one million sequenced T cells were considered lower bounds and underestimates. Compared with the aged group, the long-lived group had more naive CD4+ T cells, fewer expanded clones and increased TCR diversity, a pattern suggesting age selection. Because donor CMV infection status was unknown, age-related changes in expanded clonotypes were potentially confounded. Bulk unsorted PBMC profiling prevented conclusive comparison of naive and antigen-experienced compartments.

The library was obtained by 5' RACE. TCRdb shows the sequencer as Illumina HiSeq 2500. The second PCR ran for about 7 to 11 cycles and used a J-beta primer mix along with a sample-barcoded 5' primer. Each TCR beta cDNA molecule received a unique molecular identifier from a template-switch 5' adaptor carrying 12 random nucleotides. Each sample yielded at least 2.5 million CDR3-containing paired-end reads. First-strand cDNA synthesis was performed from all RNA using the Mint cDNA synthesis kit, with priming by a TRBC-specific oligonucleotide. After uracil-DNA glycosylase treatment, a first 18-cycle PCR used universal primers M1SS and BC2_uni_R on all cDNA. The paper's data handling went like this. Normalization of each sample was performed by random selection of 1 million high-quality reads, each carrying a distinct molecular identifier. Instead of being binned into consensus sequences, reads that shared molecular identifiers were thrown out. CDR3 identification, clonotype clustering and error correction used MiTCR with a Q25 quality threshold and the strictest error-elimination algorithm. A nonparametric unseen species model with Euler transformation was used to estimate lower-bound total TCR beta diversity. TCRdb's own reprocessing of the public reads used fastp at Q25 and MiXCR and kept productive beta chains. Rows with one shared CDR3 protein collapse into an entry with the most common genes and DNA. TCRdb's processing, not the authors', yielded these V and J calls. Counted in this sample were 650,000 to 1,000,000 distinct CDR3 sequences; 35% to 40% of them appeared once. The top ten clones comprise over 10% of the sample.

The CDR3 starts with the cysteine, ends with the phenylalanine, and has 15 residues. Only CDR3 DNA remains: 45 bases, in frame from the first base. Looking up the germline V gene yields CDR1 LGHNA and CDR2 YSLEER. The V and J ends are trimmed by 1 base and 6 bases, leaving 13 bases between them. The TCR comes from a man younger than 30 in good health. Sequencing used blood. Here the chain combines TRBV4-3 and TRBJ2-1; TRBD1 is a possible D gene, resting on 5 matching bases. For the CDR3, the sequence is CASSQGQGRGNEQFF. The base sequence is TGCGCCAGCAGCCAAGGGCAGGGAAGAGGCAATGAGCAGTTCTTC.